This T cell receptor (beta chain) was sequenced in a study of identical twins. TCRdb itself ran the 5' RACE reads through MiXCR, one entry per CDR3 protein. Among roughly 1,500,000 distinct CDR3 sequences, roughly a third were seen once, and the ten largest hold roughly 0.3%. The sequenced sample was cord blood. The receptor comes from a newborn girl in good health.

CDR3 protein: CSARETRGNEQYF. CDR3 nucleotides: TGCAGTGCTAGAGAGACTAGAGGCAATGAGCAGTACTTC. This sequence joins TRBV20-1 and TRBJ2-4; a possible D gene is TRBD2 (6 bases). Germline-derived CDR1 and CDR2 are DFQATT and SNEGSKA (reference sequence). The CDR3 runs to 13 residues. Between the trimmed V and J ends, which lost 0 bases and 13 bases, there was a span of 16 bases.